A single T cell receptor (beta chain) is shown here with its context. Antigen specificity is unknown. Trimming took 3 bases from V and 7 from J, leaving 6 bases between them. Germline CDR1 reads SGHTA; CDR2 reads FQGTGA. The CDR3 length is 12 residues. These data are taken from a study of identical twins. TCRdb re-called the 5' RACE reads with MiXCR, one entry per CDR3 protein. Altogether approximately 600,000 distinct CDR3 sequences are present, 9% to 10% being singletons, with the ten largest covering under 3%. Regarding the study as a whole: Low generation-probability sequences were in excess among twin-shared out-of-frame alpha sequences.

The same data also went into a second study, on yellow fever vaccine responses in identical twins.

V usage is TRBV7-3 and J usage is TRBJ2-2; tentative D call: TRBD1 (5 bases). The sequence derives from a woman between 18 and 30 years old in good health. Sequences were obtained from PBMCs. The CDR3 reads CASSLGRGELFF. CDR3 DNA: TGTGCCAGCAGCTTGGGGCGCGGGGAGCTGTTTTTT.